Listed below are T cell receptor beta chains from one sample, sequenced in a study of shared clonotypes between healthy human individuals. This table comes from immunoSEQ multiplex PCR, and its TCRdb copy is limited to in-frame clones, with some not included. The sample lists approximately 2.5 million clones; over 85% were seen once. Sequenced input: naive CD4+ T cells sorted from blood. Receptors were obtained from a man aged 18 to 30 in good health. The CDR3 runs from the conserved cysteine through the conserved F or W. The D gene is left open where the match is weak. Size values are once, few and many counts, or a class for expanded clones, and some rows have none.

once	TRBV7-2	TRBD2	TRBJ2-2	TGTGCCAGCAGCCACGGACTAGCGGGAGTTCCCGGGGAGCTGTTTTTT	CASSHGLAGVPGELFF
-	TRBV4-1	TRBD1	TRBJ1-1	TGCGCCAGCAGCCGCACCCAGGACAGGGGGAAGAACACTGAAGCTTTCTTT	CASSRTQDRGKNTEAFF
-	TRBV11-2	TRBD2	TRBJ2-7	TGTGCCAGCAGCTTCACTAGCGGGGATTACGAGCAGTACTTC	CASSFTSGDYEQYF
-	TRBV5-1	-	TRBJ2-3	TGCGCCAGCGGAAAAGGGGACACTAGCGGCACAGATACGCAGTATTTT	CASGKGDTSGTDTQYF
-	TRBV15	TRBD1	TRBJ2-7	TGTGCCACAGGGACAGGAGCCTACGAGCAGTACTTC	CATGTGAYEQYF
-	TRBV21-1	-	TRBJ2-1	TGTGCCAGCAGCAAAAGTCAGGGCGGCAATGAGCAGTTCTTC	CASSKSQGGNEQFF
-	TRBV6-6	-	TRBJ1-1	TGTGCCAGCAGTTACTCAGGGCGGAACACTGAAGCTTTCTTT	CASSYSGRNTEAFF
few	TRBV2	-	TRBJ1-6	TGTGCCAGCAGTGAAGAGGCACCCTCGGGGTATTCACCCCTCCACTTT	CASSEEAPSGYSPLHF
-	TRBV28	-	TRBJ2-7	TGTGCCAGCAGTTTAACAGGGGCGGGGGACGAGCAGTACTTC	CASSLTGAGDEQYF
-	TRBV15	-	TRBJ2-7	TGTGCCACCAGCGGGGGTTTAGCCTACGAGCAGTACTTC	CATSGGLAYEQYF
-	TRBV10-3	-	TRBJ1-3	TGTGCCATCAGTGAGACGTTGGGAGTCTCTGGAAACACCATATATTTT	CAISETLGVSGNTIYF
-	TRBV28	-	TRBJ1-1	TGTGCCAGCAGGAGGGGGACTGAAGCTTTCTTT	CASRRGTEAFF
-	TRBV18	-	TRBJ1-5	TGTGCCAGCTCACCACTGCCCGGAGATCAGCCCCAGCATTTT	CASSPLPGDQPQHF
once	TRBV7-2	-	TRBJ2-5	TGTGCCAGCAGCTTAGTGGGAACGACGTACCAAGAGACCCAGTACTTC	CASSLVGTTYQETQYF
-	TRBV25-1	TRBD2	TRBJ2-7	TGTGCCAGCAGTCCGCACGCCGGGGGGGCCGGTGACGAGCAGTACTTC	CASSPHAGGAGDEQYF
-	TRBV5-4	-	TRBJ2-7	TGTGCCAGCAGCAAAGGGTACGAGCAGTACTTC	CASSKGYEQYF
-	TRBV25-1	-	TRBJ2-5	TGTGCCAGCAGTCCTACGGGGTACCGAGAGACCCAGTACTTC	CASSPTGYRETQYF
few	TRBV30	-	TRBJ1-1	TGTGCCTCACCAGGGTCCCAAACAGATGAAGCTTTCTTT	CASPGSQTDEAFF
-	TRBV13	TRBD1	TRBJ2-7	TGTGCCAGCAGCGCTTCGGGACAGGGTAGCCAGTACTTC	CASSASGQGSQYF
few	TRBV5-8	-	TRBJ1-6	TGTGCCAGCAGCTTGGAGGATAGCTCCTATAATTCACCCCTCCACTTT	CASSLEDSSYNSPLHF
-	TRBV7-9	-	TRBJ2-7	TGTGCCAGCAGCCCCGGGGAGTCAAGAATGGACGAGCAGTACTTC	CASSPGESRMDEQYF